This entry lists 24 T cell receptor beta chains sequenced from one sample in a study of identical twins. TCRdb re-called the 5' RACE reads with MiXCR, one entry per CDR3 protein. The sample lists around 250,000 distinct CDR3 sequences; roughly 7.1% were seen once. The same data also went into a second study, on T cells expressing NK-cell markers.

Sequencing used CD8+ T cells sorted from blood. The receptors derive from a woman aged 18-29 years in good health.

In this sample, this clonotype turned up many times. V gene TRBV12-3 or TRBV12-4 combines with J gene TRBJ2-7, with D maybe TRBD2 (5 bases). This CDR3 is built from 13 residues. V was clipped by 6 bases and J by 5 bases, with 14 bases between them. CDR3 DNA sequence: TGTGCCAGCAGCCCCCCGGGATACGACGAGCAGTACTTC. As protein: CASSPPGYDEQYF.

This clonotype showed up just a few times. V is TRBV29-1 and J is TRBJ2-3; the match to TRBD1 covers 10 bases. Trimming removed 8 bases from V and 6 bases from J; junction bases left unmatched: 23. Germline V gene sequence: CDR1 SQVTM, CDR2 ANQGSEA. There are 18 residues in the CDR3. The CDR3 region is CSSLKGTGDLGHIDTQYF. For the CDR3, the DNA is TGCAGCTCCCTCAAAGGGACAGGGGATTTGGGACACATTGATACGCAGTATTTT.

The CDR3 DNA is TGTGCCAGCAGCTTAAGGCCCGGGGGGGCCGCAGATACGCAGTATTTT. Protein product: CASSLRPGGAADTQYF. This sequence joins TRBV7-3 and TRBJ2-3; 8 nucleotides agree with TRBD2. The CDR3 is made up of 16 amino acids. The germline gives CDR1 SGHTA, CDR2 FQGTGA. Unmatched junction bases numbered 7, after V lost 1 base and J lost 4 bases.

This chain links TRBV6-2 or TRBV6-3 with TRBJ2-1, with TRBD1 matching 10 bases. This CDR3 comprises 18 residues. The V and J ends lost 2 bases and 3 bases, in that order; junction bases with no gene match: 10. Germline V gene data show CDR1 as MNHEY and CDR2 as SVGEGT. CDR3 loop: CASSYVPDRGQGYNEQFF. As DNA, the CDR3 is TGTGCCAGCAGTTACGTTCCCGACAGGGGGCAAGGCTACAATGAGCAGTTCTTC.

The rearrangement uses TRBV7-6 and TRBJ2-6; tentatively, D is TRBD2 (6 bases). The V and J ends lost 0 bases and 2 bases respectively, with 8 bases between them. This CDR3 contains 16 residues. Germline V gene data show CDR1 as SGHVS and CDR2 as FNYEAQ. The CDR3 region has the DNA TGTGCCAGCAGCTTAGCCGGGGGTACTGGGGCCAACGTCCTGACTTTC. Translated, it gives CASSLAGGTGANVLTF.

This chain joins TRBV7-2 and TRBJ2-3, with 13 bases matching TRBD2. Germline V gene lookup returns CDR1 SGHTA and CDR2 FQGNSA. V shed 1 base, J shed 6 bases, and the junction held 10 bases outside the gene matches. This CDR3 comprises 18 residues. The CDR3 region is CASSLGHAGTSGKDTQYF. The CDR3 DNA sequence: TGTGCCAGCAGCTTAGGGCATGCCGGGACTAGCGGGAAGGATACGCAGTATTTT. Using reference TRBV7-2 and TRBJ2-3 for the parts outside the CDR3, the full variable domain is GAGVSQSPSNKVTEKGKDVELRCDPISGHTALYWYRQSLGQGLEFLIYFQGNSAPDKSGLPSDRFSAERTGGSVSTLTIQRTQQEDSAVYLCASSLGHAGTSGKDTQYFGPGTRLTVL.

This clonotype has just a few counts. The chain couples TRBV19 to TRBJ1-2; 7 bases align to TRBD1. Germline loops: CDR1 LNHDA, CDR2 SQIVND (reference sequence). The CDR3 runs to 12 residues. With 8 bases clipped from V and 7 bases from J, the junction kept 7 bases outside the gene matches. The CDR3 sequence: CASETGLSGYTF. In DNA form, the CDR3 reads TGTGCCAGTGAGACAGGGCTGAGTGGCTACACCTTC. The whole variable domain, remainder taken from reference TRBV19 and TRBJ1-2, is DGGITQSPKYLFRKEGQNVTLSCEQNLNHDAMYWYRQDPGQGLRLIYYSQIVNDFQKGDIAEGYSVSREKKESFPLTVTSAQKNPTAFYLCASETGLSGYTFGSGTRLTVV.

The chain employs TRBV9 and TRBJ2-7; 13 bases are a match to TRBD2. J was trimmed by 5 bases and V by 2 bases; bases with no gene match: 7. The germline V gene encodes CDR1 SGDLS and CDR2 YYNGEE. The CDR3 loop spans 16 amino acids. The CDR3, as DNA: TGTGCCAGCAGCGTCGGGGGGGGACTAGCGGGACACGAGCAGTACTTC. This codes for CASSVGGGLAGHEQYF.

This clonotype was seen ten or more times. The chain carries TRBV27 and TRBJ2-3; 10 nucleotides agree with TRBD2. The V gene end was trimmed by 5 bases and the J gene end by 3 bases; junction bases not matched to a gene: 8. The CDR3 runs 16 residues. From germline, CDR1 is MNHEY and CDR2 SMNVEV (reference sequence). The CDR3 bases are TGTGCCAGCAGTCACCTTAGCGGGGGGTTGACAGATACGCAGTATTTT. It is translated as CASSHLSGGLTDTQYF.

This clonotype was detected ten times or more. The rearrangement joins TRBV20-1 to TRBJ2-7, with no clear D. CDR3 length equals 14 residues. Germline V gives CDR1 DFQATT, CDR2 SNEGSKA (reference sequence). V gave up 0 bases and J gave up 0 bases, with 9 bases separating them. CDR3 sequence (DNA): TGCAGTGCTAGAGATCGGACGGTCTCCTACGAGCAGTACTTC. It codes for CSARDRTVSYEQYF.

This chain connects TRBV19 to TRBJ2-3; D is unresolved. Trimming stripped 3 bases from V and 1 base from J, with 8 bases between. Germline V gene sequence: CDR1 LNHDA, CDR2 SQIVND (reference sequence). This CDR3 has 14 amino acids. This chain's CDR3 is CASSMYIRTDTQYF. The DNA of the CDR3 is TGTGCCAGTAGTATGTACATACGCACAGATACGCAGTATTTT.

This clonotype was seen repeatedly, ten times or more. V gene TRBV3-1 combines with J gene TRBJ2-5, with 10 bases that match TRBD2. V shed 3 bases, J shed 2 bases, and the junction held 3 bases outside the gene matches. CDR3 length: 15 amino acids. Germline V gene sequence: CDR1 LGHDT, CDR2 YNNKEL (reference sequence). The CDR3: CASSHGLAAQETQYF. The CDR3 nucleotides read TGTGCCAGCAGCCACGGACTAGCGGCGCAAGAGACCCAGTACTTC.

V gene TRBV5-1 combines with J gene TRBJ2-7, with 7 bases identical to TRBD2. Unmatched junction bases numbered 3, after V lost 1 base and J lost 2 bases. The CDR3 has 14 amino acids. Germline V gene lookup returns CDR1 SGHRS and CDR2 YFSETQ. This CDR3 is CASSLSSGAYEQYF. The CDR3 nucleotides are TGCGCCAGCAGCTTGTCTAGCGGTGCCTACGAGCAGTACTTC.

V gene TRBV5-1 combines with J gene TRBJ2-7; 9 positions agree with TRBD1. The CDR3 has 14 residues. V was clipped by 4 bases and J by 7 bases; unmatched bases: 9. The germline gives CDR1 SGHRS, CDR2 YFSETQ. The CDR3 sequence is CASSKDRGHREQYF. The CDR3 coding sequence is TGCGCCAGCAGCAAGGACAGGGGCCATCGGGAGCAGTACTTC.

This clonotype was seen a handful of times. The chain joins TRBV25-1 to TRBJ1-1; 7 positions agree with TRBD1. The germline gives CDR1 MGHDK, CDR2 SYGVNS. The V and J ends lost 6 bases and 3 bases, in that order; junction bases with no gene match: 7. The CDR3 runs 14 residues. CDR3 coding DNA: TGTGCCAGCAGGACGGGACAGTTCGACACTGAAGCTTTCTTT. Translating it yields CASRTGQFDTEAFF.

The CDR3 region is CASSQLGSPYNEQFF. DNA for the CDR3: TGTGCCAGCAGCCAGCTGGGGTCCCCTTACAATGAGCAGTTCTTC. The genes are TRBV3-1 and TRBJ2-1; D uncertain. V gave up 3 bases and J gave up 4 bases, with 13 bases separating them. This CDR3 region has 15 residues. The germline gives CDR1 LGHDT, CDR2 YNNKEL (reference sequence).

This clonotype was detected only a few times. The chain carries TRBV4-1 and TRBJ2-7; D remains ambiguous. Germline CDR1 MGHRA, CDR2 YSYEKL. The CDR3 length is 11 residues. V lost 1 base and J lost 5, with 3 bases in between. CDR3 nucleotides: TGCGCCAGCAGCCAAGCCCACGAGCAGTACTTC. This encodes CASSQAHEQYF.

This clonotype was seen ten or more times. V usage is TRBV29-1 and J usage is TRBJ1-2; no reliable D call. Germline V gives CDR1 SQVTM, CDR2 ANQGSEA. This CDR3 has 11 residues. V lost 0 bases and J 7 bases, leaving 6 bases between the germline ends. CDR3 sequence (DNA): TGCAGCGTTGAAGATCGTCTTGGCTACACCTTC. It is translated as CSVEDRLGYTF.

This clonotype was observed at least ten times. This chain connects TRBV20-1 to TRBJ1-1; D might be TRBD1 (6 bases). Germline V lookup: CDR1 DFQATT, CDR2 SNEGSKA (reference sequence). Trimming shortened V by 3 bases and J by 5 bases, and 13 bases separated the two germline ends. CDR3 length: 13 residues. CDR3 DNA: TGCAGTGCTAGGGTCAGGGGCCCTACTGAAGCTTTCTTT. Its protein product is CSARVRGPTEAFF.

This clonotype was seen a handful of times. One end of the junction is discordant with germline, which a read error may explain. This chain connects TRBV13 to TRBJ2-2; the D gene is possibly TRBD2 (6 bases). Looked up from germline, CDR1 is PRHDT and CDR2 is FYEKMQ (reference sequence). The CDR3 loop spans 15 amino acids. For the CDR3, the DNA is TGTGCCAGCAGCCTAGGGACTGCTAGACCCGGGGAGCTGTTTTTT. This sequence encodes CASSLGTARPGELFF.

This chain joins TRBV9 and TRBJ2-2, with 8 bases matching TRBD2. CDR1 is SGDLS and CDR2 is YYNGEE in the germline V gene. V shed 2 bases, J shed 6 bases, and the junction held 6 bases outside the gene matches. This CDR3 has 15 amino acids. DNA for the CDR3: TGTGCCAGCAGCGTTCGGGGGGGGGCCCCCGGGGAGCTGTTTTTT. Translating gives CASSVRGGAPGELFF.

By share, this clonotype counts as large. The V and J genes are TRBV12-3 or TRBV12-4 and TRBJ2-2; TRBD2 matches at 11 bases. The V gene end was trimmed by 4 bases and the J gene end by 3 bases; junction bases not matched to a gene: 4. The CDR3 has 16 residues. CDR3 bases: TGTGCCAGCAGTTCCCTAGCGGGGGGATACACCGGGGAGCTGTTTTTT. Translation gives CASSSLAGGYTGELFF.

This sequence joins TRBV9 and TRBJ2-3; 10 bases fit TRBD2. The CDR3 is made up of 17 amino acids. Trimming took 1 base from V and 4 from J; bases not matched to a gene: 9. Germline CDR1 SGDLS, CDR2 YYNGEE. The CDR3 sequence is CASSVRLKREGPDTQYF. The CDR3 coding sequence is TGTGCCAGCAGCGTACGTCTAAAGCGGGAGGGTCCAGATACGCAGTATTTT.

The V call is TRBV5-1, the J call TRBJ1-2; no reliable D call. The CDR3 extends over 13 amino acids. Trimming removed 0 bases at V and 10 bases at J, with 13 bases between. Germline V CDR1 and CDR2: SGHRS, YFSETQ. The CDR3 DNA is TGCGCCAGCAGCTTGGAATCGGGGATTTACTACACCTTC. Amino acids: CASSLESGIYYTF.